This T cell receptor beta chain was identified during a study of blood T cell repertoires in COVID-19. Study-wide background: Sources were T cells, B-cell-depleted T cells, or PBMCs; the material itself was cDNA or gDNA.

Original processing methods: Amplification of reference gene primers provided the estimated nucleated cell counts. Sequencing was performed with immunoSEQ multiplex PCR; in TCRdb, only in-frame clones are kept and a portion is missing. Clone size and the V and J calls come from that table; the DNA yielded D and trimming. This sample has some 72,000 clones, with approximately 86% found just once. The CDR3 has 12 residues. Germline CDR1 is WNHNN and CDR2 is SYGVQD (reference sequence). Deletions cut 8 bases from V and 4 bases from J, with 8 bases between. The sample was peripheral blood. V is TRBV10-1 and J is TRBJ2-2; D ambiguous. This clonotype was obtained from a man between 50 and 59 years old with active or convalescent COVID-19. CDR3 DNA: TGCGCCAGCCACGACATCACCGGGGAGCTGTTTTTT. Translated, it gives CASHDITGELFF.